This T cell receptor beta chain emerged from a study of OX40 agonist ivuxolimab in advanced cancers. Study in general: Patients achieving partial responses numbered three: one hepatocellular carcinoma case and two cutaneous melanoma cases.

Sampling of blood occurred at baseline, cycle 4 day 1, and cycle 7 day 1. Profiling relied on immunoSEQ multiplex PCR, and the TCRdb table lists in-frame clones only, not all of them. The table has about 54,000 clones, 84% seen once. Germline V CDR1 and CDR2: WSHSY, SAAADI. This CDR3 region has 14 residues. Trimming pared 6 bases from V and 6 bases from J, leaving 14 bases between. Sequenced material: CD4+ or CD8+ T cells sorted from blood, taken in a trial of the OX40 agonist ivuxolimab. This sequence was found in an adult with an advanced solid tumor such as melanoma, head and neck, liver or kidney cancer. The rearrangement uses TRBV10-2 and TRBJ2-2; D is perhaps TRBD2 (6 bases). The CDR3 DNA follows: TGCGCCAGCAGCCCTGGGGACTTCGCCGGGGAGCTGTTTTTT. Its protein is CASSPGDFAGELFF.